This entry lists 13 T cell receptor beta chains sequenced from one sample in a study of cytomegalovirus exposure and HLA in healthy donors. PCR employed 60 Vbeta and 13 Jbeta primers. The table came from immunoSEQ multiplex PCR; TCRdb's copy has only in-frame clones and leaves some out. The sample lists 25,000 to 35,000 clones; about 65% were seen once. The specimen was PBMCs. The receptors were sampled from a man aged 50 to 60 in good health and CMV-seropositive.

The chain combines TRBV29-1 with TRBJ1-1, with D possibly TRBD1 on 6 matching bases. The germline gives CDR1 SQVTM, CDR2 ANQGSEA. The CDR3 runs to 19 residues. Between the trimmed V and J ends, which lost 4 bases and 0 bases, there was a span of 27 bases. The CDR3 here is CSVGSLAGGGGHMNTEAFF. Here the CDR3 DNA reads TGCAGCGTTGGATCCTTAGCGGGGGGAGGGGGACACATGAACACTGAAGCTTTCTTT.

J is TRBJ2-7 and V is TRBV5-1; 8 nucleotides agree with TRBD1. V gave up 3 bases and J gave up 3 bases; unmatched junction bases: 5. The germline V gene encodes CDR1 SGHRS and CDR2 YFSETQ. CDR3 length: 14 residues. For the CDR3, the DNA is TGCGCCAGCAGCTCGGATACAGGGGGCTACGAGCAGTACTTC. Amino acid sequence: CASSSDTGGYEQYF.

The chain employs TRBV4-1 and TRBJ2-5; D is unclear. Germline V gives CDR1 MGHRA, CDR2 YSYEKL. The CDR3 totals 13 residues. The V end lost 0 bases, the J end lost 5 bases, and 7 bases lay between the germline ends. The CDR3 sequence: CASSQDLEETQYF. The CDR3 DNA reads TGCGCCAGCAGCCAAGATCTGGAGGAGACCCAGTACTTC.

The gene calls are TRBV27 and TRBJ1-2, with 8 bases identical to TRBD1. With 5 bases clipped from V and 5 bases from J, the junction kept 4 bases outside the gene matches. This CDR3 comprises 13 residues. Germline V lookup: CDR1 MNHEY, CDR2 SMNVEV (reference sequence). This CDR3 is CASSQTGEYGYTF. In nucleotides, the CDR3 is TGTGCCAGCAGTCAGACAGGGGAGTATGGCTACACCTTC.

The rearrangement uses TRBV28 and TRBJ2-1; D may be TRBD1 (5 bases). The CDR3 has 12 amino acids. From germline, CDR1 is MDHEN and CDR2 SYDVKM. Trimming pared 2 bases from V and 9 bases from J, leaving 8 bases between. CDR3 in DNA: TGTGCCAGCAGTTTACGACAGAGTGAGCAGTTCTTC. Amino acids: CASSLRQSEQFF.

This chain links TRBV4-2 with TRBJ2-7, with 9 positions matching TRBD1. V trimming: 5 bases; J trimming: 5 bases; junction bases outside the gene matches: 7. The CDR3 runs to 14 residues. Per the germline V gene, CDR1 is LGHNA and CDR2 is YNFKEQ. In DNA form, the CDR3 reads TGTGCCAGCAGCGCCGCCGGGACAGGGAACGAGCAGTACTTC. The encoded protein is CASSAAGTGNEQYF.

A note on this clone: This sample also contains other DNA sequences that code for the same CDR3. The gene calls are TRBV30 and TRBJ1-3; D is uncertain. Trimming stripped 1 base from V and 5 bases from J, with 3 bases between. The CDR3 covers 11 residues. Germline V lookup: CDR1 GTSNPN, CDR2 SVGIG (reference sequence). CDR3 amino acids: CAWSDRNTIYF. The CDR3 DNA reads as TGTGCCTGGAGTGATAGAAACACCATATATTTT. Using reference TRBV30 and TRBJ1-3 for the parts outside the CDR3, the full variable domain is SQTIHQWPATLVQPVGSPLSLECTVEGTSNPNLYWYRQAAGRGLQLLFYSVGIGQISSEVPQNLSASRPQDRQFILSSKKLLLSDSGFYLCAWSDRNTIYFGEGSWLTVV.

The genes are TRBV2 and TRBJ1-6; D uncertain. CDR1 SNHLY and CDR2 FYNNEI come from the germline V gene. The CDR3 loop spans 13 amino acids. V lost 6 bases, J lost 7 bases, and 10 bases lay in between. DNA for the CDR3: TGTGCCAGCAGAAGGGTAGCGAATTCACCCCTCCACTTT. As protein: CASRRVANSPLHF.

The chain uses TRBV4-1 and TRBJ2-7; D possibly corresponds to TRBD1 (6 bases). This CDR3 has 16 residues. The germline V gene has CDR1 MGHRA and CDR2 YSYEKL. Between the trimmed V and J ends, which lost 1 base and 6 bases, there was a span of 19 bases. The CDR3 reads CASSQGGRWDSGEQYF. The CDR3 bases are TGCGCCAGCAGCCAAGGGGGGCGTTGGGATTCCGGCGAGCAGTACTTC.

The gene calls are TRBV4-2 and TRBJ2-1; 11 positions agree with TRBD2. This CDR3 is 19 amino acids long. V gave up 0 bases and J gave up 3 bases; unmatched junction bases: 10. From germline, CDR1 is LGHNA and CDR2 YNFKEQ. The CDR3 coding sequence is TGTGCCAGCAGCCAAGAGGCAAGCATGGGACTAGCGGACTACAATGAGCAGTTCTTC. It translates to CASSQEASMGLADYNEQFF.

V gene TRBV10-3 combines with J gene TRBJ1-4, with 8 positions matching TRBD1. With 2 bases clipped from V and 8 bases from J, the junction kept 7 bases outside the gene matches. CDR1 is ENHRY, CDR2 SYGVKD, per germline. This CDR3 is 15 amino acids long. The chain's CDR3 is CAISEDRGEREKLFF. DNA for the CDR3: TGTGCCATCAGTGAGGACAGGGGAGAACGGGAAAAACTGTTTTTT.

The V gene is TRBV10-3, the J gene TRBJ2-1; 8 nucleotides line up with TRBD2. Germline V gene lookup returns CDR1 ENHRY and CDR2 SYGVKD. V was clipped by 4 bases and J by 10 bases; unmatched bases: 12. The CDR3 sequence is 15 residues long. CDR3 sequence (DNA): TGTGCCATCAGTGGGGGACTAGATGTGGTAAAAGAGCAGTTCTTC. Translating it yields CAISGGLDVVKEQFF.

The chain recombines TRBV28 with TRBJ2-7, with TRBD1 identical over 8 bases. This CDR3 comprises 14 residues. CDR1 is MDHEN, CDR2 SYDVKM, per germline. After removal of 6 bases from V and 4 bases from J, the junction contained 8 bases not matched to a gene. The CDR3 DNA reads TGTGCCAGCAGCGGGGGACAGGTAGGGTACGAGCAGTACTTC. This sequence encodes CASSGGQVGYEQYF.